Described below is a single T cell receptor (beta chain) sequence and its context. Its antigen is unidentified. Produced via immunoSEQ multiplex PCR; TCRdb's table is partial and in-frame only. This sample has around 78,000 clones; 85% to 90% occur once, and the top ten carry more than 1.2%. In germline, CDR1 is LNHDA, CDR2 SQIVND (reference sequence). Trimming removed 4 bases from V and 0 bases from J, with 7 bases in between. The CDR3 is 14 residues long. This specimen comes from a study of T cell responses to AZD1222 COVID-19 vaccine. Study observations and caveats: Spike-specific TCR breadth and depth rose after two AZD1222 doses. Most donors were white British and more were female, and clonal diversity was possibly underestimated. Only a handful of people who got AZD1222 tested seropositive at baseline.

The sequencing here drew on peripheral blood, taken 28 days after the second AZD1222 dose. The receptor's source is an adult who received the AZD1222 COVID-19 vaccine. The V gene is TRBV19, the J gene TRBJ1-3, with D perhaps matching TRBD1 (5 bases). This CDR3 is CASSTGTSGNTIYF. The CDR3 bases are TGTGCCAGTAGTACCGGGACCTCTGGAAACACCATATATTTT.